This is a list of T cell receptor beta chains from one sample in a study of blood T cell repertoires in COVID-19. The data were produced by immunoSEQ multiplex PCR, yet TCRdb's version contains in-frame clones alone and is incomplete. The data contain about 320,000 clones, about 88% of them seen just once; the ten biggest clones take up approximately 2.5%. What was sequenced was PBMCs or T cells enriched from blood (not recorded which). These receptors came from a man in his fifties or sixties who had recovered from COVID-19. CDR3s include the opening cysteine and the closing phenylalanine or tryptophan. D genes are given only for firm matches. Only part of the rows carry a size: once, few, many, or a class if the clone is expanded.

cdr3_nt cdr3_aa clone_size j_call d_call v_call
TGTGCCAGTAGTATCATGAATTCACCCCTCCACTTT CASSIMNSPLHF . TRBJ1-6 . TRBV19
TGTGCCAGCAGCCTGCAGGGCACAGATACGCAGTATTTT CASSLQGTDTQYF . TRBJ2-3 . TRBV3-1/TRBV3-2
TGTGCCAGCCGAAGAGAGGCGGATTCACCCCTCCACTTT CASRREADSPLHF once TRBJ1-6 . TRBV7-9
TGTGCCAGCAGCGAGGGACAGGGGAATGAGCAGTTCTTC CASSEGQGNEQFF . TRBJ2-1 TRBD1 TRBV13
TGTGCCAGCAGCCTGGGGGCGCGGAGTATTATCGGCTACACCTTC CASSLGARSIIGYTF . TRBJ1-2 . TRBV7-9
TGTGCCAGCAGCTTAGAGGGACTAGCGGGAAAGCAGTTCTTC CASSLEGLAGKQFF . TRBJ2-1 TRBD2 TRBV11-1
TGCGCCAGCAGCTCGACCGGGACAGGGAAGGAAAAACTGTTTTTT CASSSTGTGKEKLFF . TRBJ1-4 TRBD1 TRBV4-1
TGTGCCAGCAGCTCGAGACAGACTTATGAAGCTTTCTTT CASSSRQTYEAFF . TRBJ1-1 . TRBV7-2
TGTGCCAGCAGTCCCCCGGGACAGGGGACCGAGCAGTACTTC CASSPPGQGTEQYF . TRBJ2-7 TRBD1 TRBV6-5
TGTGCCAGCAGCCCACAGAACACCGGGGAGCTGTTTTTT CASSPQNTGELFF . TRBJ2-2 . TRBV7-6
TGTGCCAGCAGCGTAGCGTACGGGAGCGAGCAGTACTTC CASSVAYGSEQYF . TRBJ2-7 . TRBV9
TGTGCCAGCAGCGGCCGGGACACATACTCTGGAAACACCATATATTTT CASSGRDTYSGNTIYF . TRBJ1-3 . TRBV7-2
TGTGCCAGCAGCAGGGGGGGGGAGCTGTTTTTT CASSRGGELFF . TRBJ2-2 . TRBV11-3
TGTGCCAGCAGCTTGACTAGCGGGAAAGACAATGAGCAGTTCTTC CASSLTSGKDNEQFF . TRBJ2-1 TRBD2 TRBV7-3
TGTGCCAGCAGATCTAGCAGCGATACGCAGTATTTT CASRSSSDTQYF once TRBJ2-3 . TRBV3-1/TRBV3-2
TGCGCCACCCGAGCGTTCCCCCCCTACGAGCAGTACTTC CATRAFPPYEQYF once TRBJ2-7 . TRBV4-3
TGTGCCAGCAGCACACCTGGGACTAGTTTGGAGACCCAGTACTTC CASSTPGTSLETQYF . TRBJ2-5 TRBD2 TRBV5-4
TGTGCCAGCAGCTCACGAATTTGGGCGGGGGGGGCCTCTACGCAGTATTTT CASSSRIWAGGASTQYF . TRBJ2-3 TRBD2 TRBV7-8
TGTGCCAGCAGCGGTGACAGTGGGGGCTACACCTTC CASSGDSGGYTF . TRBJ1-2 . TRBV9
TGTGCCAGCAGTAGAGGGTACGGGAATCAGCCCCAGCATTTT CASSRGYGNQPQHF . TRBJ1-5 . TRBV7-9
TGTGCCAGCCAGAGTGTGGGGGAGGGCACTGAAGCTTTCTTT CASQSVGEGTEAFF . TRBJ1-1 . TRBV28
TGTGCCAGCAGTCCAGAGACAGGGGCTGAAGCTTTCTTT CASSPETGAEAFF once TRBJ1-1 TRBD1 TRBV12-3/TRBV12-4
TGTGCCTGGACCGGGACAGGGTCAGATACGCAGTATTTT CAWTGTGSDTQYF . TRBJ2-3 TRBD1 TRBV30
TGCGCCAGCAGCCAAATCAGGGGGAACTATGGCTACACCTTC CASSQIRGNYGYTF . TRBJ1-2 TRBD1 TRBV4-1